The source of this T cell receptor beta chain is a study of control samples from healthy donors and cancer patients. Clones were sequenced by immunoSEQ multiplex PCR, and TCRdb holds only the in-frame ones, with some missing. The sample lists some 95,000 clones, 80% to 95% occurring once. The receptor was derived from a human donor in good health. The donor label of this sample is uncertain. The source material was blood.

The CDR3 coding sequence is TGTGCCAGCACCAGGGGGCGGGCGGAAAAACTGTTTTTT. It codes for CASTRGRAEKLFF. The chain is built from TRBV6-5 and TRBJ1-4; 8 bases are shared with TRBD1. The CDR3 spans 13 residues. The germline gives CDR1 MNHEY, CDR2 SVGAGI. The V gene end was trimmed by 7 bases and the J gene end by 8 bases; junction bases not matched to a gene: 6.